What follows describes a single TCR beta chain. The data are from a study of blood T cell repertoires in COVID-19. Study summary: T cells, B-cell-depleted T cells, or PBMCs provided the cDNA or gDNA that served as material.

Germline CDR1 is SGHDT and CDR2 is YYEEEE. CDR3 length: 16 residues. V lost 0 bases and J lost 2; bases outside the gene matches: 5. Clones were read by immunoSEQ multiplex PCR, and TCRdb kept only the in-frame ones, dropping some. Among about 200,000 clones listed, 70% to 90% were seen once. The receptor's source is a woman at least 80 years old with acute or convalescent COVID-19. Material for sequencing was peripheral blood. The V call is TRBV5-6, the J call TRBJ2-1, with 7 bases fitting TRBD2. The CDR3 sequence: CASSLALAGAYNEQFF. In nucleotides, the CDR3 is TGTGCCAGCAGCTTGGCCTTAGCGGGTGCCTACAATGAGCAGTTCTTC.